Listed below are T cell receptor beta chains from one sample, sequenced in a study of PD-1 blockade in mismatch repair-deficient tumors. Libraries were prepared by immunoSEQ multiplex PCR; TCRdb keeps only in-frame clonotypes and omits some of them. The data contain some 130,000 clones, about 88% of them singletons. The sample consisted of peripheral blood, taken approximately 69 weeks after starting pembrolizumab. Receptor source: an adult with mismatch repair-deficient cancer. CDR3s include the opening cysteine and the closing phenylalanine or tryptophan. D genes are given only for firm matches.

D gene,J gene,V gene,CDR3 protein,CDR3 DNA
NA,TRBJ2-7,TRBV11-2,CASSLGSSYEQYF,TGTGCCAGCAGCTTAGGTAGCTCCTACGAGCAGTACTTC
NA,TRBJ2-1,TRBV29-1,CSADRGEQFF,TGCAGCGCAGATCGGGGTGAGCAGTTCTTC
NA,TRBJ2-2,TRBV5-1,CASSWGSGSGELFF,TGCGCCAGCAGTTGGGGGAGTGGGTCCGGGGAGCTGTTTTTT
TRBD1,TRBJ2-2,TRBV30,CAWKRTGTAGELFF,TGTGCCTGGAAAAGGACAGGGACGGCCGGGGAGCTGTTTTTT
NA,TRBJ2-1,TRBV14,CASSQDPHRVGTYNEQFF,TGTGCCAGCAGCCAAGATCCCCACAGGGTTGGTACCTACAATGAGCAGTTCTTC
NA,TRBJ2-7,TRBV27,CASSLSLLTYEQYF,TGTGCCAGCAGTTTATCCCTCTTGACCTACGAGCAGTACTTC
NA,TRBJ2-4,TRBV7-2,CASSFVTGRGNIQYF,TGTGCCAGCAGCTTCGTGACGGGACGGGGAAACATTCAGTACTTC
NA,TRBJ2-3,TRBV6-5,CASSYSGGYTDTQYF,TGTGCCAGCAGTTACTCGGGAGGATATACAGATACGCAGTATTTT
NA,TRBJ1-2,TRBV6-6,CASSASMGGYTF,TGTGCCAGCAGCGCCAGCATGGGCGGCTACACCTTC
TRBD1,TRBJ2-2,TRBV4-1,CASSHPGQSTNTGELFF,TGCGCCAGCAGCCACCCGGGACAGAGCACGAACACCGGGGAGCTGTTTTTT
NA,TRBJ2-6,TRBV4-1,CASSQEGVSGANVLTF,TGCGCCAGCAGCCAAGAAGGAGTCTCTGGGGCCAACGTCCTGACTTTC
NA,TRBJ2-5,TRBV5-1,CASSKSLELQETQYF,TGCGCCAGCAGCAAATCCCTAGAGCTCCAAGAGACCCAGTACTTC